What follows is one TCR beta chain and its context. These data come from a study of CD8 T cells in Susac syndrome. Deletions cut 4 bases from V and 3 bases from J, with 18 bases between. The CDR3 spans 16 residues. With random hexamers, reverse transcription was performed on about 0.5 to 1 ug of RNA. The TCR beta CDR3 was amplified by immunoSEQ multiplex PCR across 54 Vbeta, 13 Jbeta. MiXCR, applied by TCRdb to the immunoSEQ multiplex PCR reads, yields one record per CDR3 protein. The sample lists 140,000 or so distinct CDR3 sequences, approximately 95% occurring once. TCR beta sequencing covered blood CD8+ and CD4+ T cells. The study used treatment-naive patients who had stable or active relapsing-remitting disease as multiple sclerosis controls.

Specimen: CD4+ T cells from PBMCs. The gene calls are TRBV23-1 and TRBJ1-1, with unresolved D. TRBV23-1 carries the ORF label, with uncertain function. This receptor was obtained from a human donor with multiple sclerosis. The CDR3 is CASSPPGRSVHTEAFF. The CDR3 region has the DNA TGCGCCAGCAGTCCGCCCGGCAGGTCGGTACACACTGAAGCTTTCTTT.